The 19 T cell receptor beta chains listed next were all sequenced from one sample in a study of human T cells and chemical hapten exposure. TCRdb recomputed calls from the RACE reads with MiXCR, one row per CDR3 protein. This table has 96,000 or so distinct CDR3 sequences, roughly a tenth appearing once. Sample time point: patch test 2, 6 weeks after DPC sensitization. Treatment reported: therapeutic diphenylcyclopropenone sensitization with weekly scalp DPC. The specimen was whole blood, collected in connection with sensitization to the hapten diphenylcyclopropenone (DPC). The receptor set was obtained from a woman aged 35 to 49 with alopecia areata. Some clones in this sample may be carry-over from other donors' samples.

Many counts were recorded for this clonotype. The genes are TRBV4-1 and TRBJ2-3; TRBD2 might be the D (6 bases). The CDR3 sequence is 19 residues long. The germline gives CDR1 MGHRA, CDR2 YSYEKL. V lost 1 base and J 2 bases, leaving 22 bases between the germline ends. CDR3 in DNA: TGCGCCAGCAGCCAAGCGAGGGGAATAGGGACTCCGTCCACAGATACGCAGTATTTT. Translated, it gives CASSQARGIGTPSTDTQYF.

This clonotype was seen many times. The J gene is TRBJ1-4, the V gene TRBV28, with 12 bases that match TRBD1. The germline V gene encodes CDR1 MDHEN and CDR2 SYDVKM. There are 16 residues in the CDR3. After removal of 7 bases from V and 4 bases from J, the junction contained 7 bases not matched to a gene. CDR3 DNA sequence: TGTGCCAGCACCGGGGACAGGGGGCGCGGTAATGAAAAACTGTTTTTT. Translation: CASTGDRGRGNEKLFF.

This chain connects TRBV2 to TRBJ2-7; D is possibly TRBD2 (5 bases). This CDR3 has 12 residues. Germline V gives CDR1 SNHLY, CDR2 FYNNEI. V was clipped by 4 bases and J by 11 bases, with 15 bases between them. DNA for the CDR3: TGTGCCAGCAGTGTGGACTCCATCGGAAAGTACTTC. Translated, it gives CASSVDSIGKYF.

The CDR3 DNA sequence: TGTGCCAGCAGACAGGGGCGAGCGGGGGAGCTGTTTTTT. It specifies CASRQGRAGELFF. The chain uses TRBV6-2 or TRBV6-3 and TRBJ2-2, with 7 bases lining up with TRBD1. Germline V gene data show CDR1 as MNHEY and CDR2 as SVGEGT. V lost 6 bases, J lost 8 bases, and 6 bases stayed unmatched. The CDR3 spans 13 residues.

The table lists this clonotype with many counts. Written as DNA, the CDR3 is TGTGCCACGGGACTAGCGGGGCGCCCAGAGCAGTACTTC. As protein: CATGLAGRPEQYF. The rearrangement uses TRBV7-9 and TRBJ2-7; 13 bases match TRBD2. Germline loops: CDR1 SEHNR, CDR2 FQNEAQ (reference sequence). Germline trimming cut 10 bases from V and 7 bases from J; bases unmatched to any gene: 7. The CDR3 is 13 residues long.

Ten or more counts support this clonotype. The V gene is TRBV6-2 or TRBV6-3, the J gene TRBJ1-1; D is undetermined. The CDR3 spans 14 residues. Germline values: CDR1 MNHEY, CDR2 SVGEGT. Trimming shortened V by 2 bases and J by 1 base, and 8 bases separated the two germline ends. The CDR3 coding sequence is TGTGCCAGCAGTTACCTACAGTCGAACACTGAAGCTTTCTTT. Translation gives CASSYLQSNTEAFF.

This clonotype occurred a few times. V gene TRBV3-1 combines with J gene TRBJ2-3; 10 bases map to TRBD2. In germline, CDR1 is LGHDT, CDR2 YNNKEL (reference sequence). V shed 1 base, J shed 5 bases, and the junction held 12 bases outside the gene matches. CDR3 length: 18 residues. The CDR3 region is CASSQVIAGGRVKDTQYF. CDR3 coding DNA: TGTGCCAGCAGCCAAGTAATAGCGGGAGGTCGGGTGAAAGATACGCAGTATTTT.

The gene calls are TRBV7-2 and TRBJ2-3; D is tentatively TRBD1 or TRBD2 (6 bases each). The CDR3 contains 14 residues. Trimming took 7 bases from V and 0 from J, leaving 11 bases between them. The germline V gene has CDR1 SGHTA and CDR2 FQGNSA. In DNA, the CDR3 is TGTGCCAGCAAGGGGGGCCGTAGCACAGATACGCAGTATTTT. The encoded protein is CASKGGRSTDTQYF.

There are many counts of this clonotype. CDR3 residues: CAISEYSLNTEAFF. CDR3 sequence (DNA): TGTGCCATCAGTGAATACAGCCTGAACACTGAAGCTTTCTTT. The chain recombines TRBV10-3 with TRBJ1-1; D is ambiguous. Trimming pared 3 bases from V and 0 bases from J, leaving 8 bases between. The CDR3 length is 14 residues. CDR1 and CDR2 (germline): ENHRY, SYGVKD.

There are a few counts of this clonotype. The chain joins TRBV6-2 or TRBV6-3 to TRBJ2-7; 13 bases are a match to TRBD2. Trimming removed 5 bases from V and 2 bases from J; junction bases left unmatched: 12. Germline loops: CDR1 MNHEY, CDR2 SVGEGT. This CDR3 has 18 residues. CDR3 in DNA: TGTGCCAGCAGTAAGTCGACTAGCGGGAGGTTTGAAGCCTACGAGCAGTACTTC. As protein: CASSKSTSGRFEAYEQYF.

The rearrangement joins TRBV28 to TRBJ2-7, with 10 bases aligning to TRBD1. J lost 6 bases, V lost 10 bases, and 9 bases had no gene match. Germline values: CDR1 MDHEN, CDR2 SYDVKM. CDR3 length: 13 amino acids. The DNA of the CDR3 is TGTGCCACCCGTTCGGGACAGGGGAGCGAGCAGTACTTC. Amino acids: CATRSGQGSEQYF.

The rearrangement joins TRBV7-2 to TRBJ1-5; D is possibly TRBD1 (6 bases). The V end was cut by 1 base, the J end by 8 bases, with 15 bases between. The CDR3 extends over 15 amino acids. Per germline, CDR1 SGHTA and CDR2 FQGNSA. The CDR3 sequence: CASSLGSGGAEPQHF. The CDR3 nucleotides read TGTGCCAGCAGCTTAGGTTCGGGGGGCGCGGAGCCCCAGCATTTT.

This clonotype was seen ten or more times. The chain has TRBV7-8 and TRBJ2-5; possibly TRBD1 for D (5 bases). V gave up 1 base and J gave up 5 bases, with 20 bases separating them. The germline V gene encodes CDR1 SGHVS and CDR2 FQNEAQ. The CDR3 loop spans 17 amino acids. The CDR3 bases are TGTGCCAGCAGCTTAGGACGTTTTTGGGGCCAAGAGGAGACCCAGTACTTC. Protein sequence: CASSLGRFWGQEETQYF.

The chain combines TRBV3-1 with TRBJ2-1; 11 nucleotides match TRBD1. CDR3 length: 20 amino acids. Germline V gives CDR1 LGHDT, CDR2 YNNKEL (reference sequence). The V and J ends lost 1 base and 6 bases, in that order; junction bases with no gene match: 17. CDR3 nucleotides: TGTGCCAGCAGCCAAGGAGACGGGGCCTTCGGGACAGGGGGTATCAATGAGCAGTTCTTC. It yields the protein CASSQGDGAFGTGGINEQFF.

This clonotype was seen many times. The rearrangement links TRBV5-6 to TRBJ2-1; the D gene is possibly TRBD2 (6 bases). Between the trimmed V and J ends, which lost 5 bases and 7 bases, there was a span of 16 bases. This CDR3 comprises 14 residues. Germline V CDR1 and CDR2: SGHDT, YYEEEE. Here the CDR3 reads CASRTGRGRNEQFF. In DNA, the CDR3 is TGTGCCAGCAGGACGGGGCGGGGAAGGAATGAGCAGTTCTTC.

In its sample, this clonotype was seen a few times. This rearrangement joins TRBV12-3 or TRBV12-4 to TRBJ1-2; 8 bases agree with TRBD1. V trimming: 1 base; J trimming: 6 bases; junction bases outside the gene matches: 13. The CDR3 runs 17 residues. The DNA of the CDR3 is TGTGCCAGCAGTTTAGGTGGGGTTGTCGCAGGGGGCGATGGCTACACCTTC. The encoded protein is CASSLGGVVAGGDGYTF.

This chain links TRBV12-3 or TRBV12-4 with TRBJ2-7; D is perhaps TRBD2 (6 bases). The V end was cut by 3 bases, the J end by 1 base, with 13 bases between. This CDR3 region has 15 residues. The DNA of the CDR3 is TGTGCCAGCAGTTTCTCATCTGCGGGGTCCTACGAGCAGTACTTC. Translated: CASSFSSAGSYEQYF.

This clonotype was seen a handful of times. V is TRBV7-9 and J is TRBJ2-7, with 9 bases identical to TRBD1. V shed 5 bases and J 3 bases; nucleotides not matched to a gene: 5. This CDR3 contains 14 residues. In germline, CDR1 is SEHNR, CDR2 FQNEAQ (reference sequence). Here the CDR3 DNA reads TGTGCCAGCAGCGACCGGGACAGGGTCTACGAGCAGTACTTC. Protein sequence: CASSDRDRVYEQYF.

The chain carries TRBV2 and TRBJ1-1; unclear D gene. V was shortened by 4 bases and J by 0 bases, with 12 bases between the two germline ends. The V gene's germline CDR1 is SNHLY and CDR2 FYNNEI. This CDR3 is built from 15 residues. CDR3 in DNA: TGTGCCAGCAGTGTCCGTCAGGTAGTGAACACTGAAGCTTTCTTT. Protein product: CASSVRQVVNTEAFF.